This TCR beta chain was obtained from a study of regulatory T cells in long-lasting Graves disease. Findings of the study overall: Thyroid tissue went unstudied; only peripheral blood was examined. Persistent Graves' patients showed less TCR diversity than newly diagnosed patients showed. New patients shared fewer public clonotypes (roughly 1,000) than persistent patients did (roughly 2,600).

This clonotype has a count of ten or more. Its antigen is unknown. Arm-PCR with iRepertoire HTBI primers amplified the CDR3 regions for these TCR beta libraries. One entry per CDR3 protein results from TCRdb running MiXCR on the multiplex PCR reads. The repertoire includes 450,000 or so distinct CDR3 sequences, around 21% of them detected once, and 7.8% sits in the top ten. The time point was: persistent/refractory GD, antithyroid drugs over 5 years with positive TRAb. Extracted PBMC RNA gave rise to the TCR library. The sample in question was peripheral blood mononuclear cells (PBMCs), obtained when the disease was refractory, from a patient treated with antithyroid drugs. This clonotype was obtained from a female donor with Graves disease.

CDR3 coding DNA: TGTGCCAGCAGTTCTGCTGAGGGACAGGGTCGCTACGAGCAGTACTTC. Translating gives CASSSAEGQGRYEQYF. The chain employs TRBV28 and TRBJ2-7; 9 bases fit TRBD1. CDR1 MDHEN and CDR2 SYDVKM come from the germline V gene. With 4 bases clipped from V and 3 bases from J, the junction kept 10 bases outside the gene matches. This CDR3 is 16 amino acids long.